This TCR beta chain originates from a study of shared clonotypes between healthy human individuals. Regarding the study as a whole: The study found roughly 5.3% of naive CD4 clonotypes shared across a few donors. A reduction in generation probabilities was seen for non-shared clonotypes relative to those shared by all four donors. Blood was the sole source, and tissue repertoires probably differ.

Germline CDR1 SEHNR, CDR2 FQNEAQ (reference sequence). Losses at the gene ends were 5 bases for V and 0 bases for J; bases not matched to a gene: 3. There are 14 residues in the CDR3. CD4+ cell separation produced CD45RA+ naive and CD45RA-negative memory subsets. Assay: immunoSEQ multiplex PCR; the TCRdb copy retains only in-frame clones and omits some. The sample shows roughly 2,500,000 clones, 90% to 95% of them seen only once. Points on this clone: Its antigen is undetermined. The sample carries other DNA sequences with the same CDR3.

Sequencing was done on a sample of naive CD4+ T cells from PBMCs. Stated subset: CD45RA+ positively selected. The sequence came from a man in his late teens or twenties in good health. Some clones in this sample may be carry-over from other donors' samples. The chain joins TRBV7-9 to TRBJ2-7; TRBD1 aligns across 8 bases. CDR3 sequence: CASSRDRSSYEQYF. CDR3 DNA: TGTGCCAGCAGCCGGGACAGGAGCTCCTACGAGCAGTACTTC. Using reference TRBV7-9 and TRBJ2-7 for the parts outside the CDR3, the full variable domain is DTGVSQNPRHKITKRGQNVTFRCDPISEHNRLYWYRQTLGQGPEFLTYFQNEAQLEKSRLLSDRFSAERPKGSFSTLEIQRTEQGDSAMYLCASSRDRSSYEQYFGPGTRLTVT.